One and the same sample provided the 17 T cell receptor beta chains below, sequenced in a study of spatial heterogeneity in lung cancer. TCRdb called the 5' RACE reads again in MiXCR, with one record for every CDR3 protein. The data contain tens of thousands of distinct CDR3 sequences, approximately 21% of them singletons. Indicated time point: sample taken at primary tumor resection. Tumor, nontumor lung or frozen PBMC supplied whole RNA, sequenced without sorting. The specimen comprised PBMCs, sampled at surgery. All receptors come from a male donor with early-stage non-small cell lung cancer.

The chain carries TRBV11-2 and TRBJ1-2, with D tentatively TRBD1 (6 bases). This CDR3 comprises 13 residues. The V gene lost 4 bases and the J gene lost 6 bases, with 12 bases spanning the gap. Per germline, CDR1 SGHAT and CDR2 FQNNGV. The CDR3 sequence: CASSSHRANGYTF. The DNA of the CDR3 is TGTGCCAGCAGCTCCCACAGGGCAAATGGCTACACCTTC.

The chain links TRBV2 to TRBJ2-3; D gene ambiguous. There are 16 residues in the CDR3. Trimming shortened V by 3 bases and J by 0 bases, and 13 bases separated the two germline ends. The germline V gene encodes CDR1 SNHLY and CDR2 FYNNEI. The chain's CDR3 is CASSDATVPSTDTQYF. For the CDR3, the DNA is TGTGCCAGCAGTGACGCGACTGTACCTAGCACAGATACGCAGTATTTT.

This chain uses TRBV7-2 with TRBJ1-2; tentatively, D is TRBD1 (5 bases). CDR1 is SGHTA, CDR2 FQGNSA, per germline. The V end lost 5 bases, the J end lost 7 bases, and 11 bases lay between the germline ends. The CDR3 runs 12 residues. The CDR3 nucleotides read TGTGCCAGCAGCAGCCTAGGGGCTGGCTACACCTTC. This gives the protein CASSSLGAGYTF.

J is TRBJ2-7 and V is TRBV5-1; TRBD2 matches 10 bases. CDR1 is SGHRS, CDR2 YFSETQ, per germline. V trimming: 0 bases; J trimming: 10 bases; junction bases outside the gene matches: 16. The CDR3 is made up of 17 amino acids. CDR3: CASSLAGTSAPFLEQYF. CDR3 sequence (DNA): TGCGCCAGCAGCTTGGCGGGGACTAGCGCTCCATTTTTAGAACAGTACTTC.

This clonotype appeared a few times. V and J are TRBV18 and TRBJ2-7; 10 nucleotides match TRBD2. CDR1 is KGHSH and CDR2 is LQKENI in the germline V gene. V shed 3 bases and J 0 bases; nucleotides not matched to a gene: 8. This CDR3 comprises 17 residues. DNA for the CDR3: TGTGCCAGCTCACCTACTCTAGCGGGAGCCCCCTCCTACGAGCAGTACTTC. Protein sequence: CASSPTLAGAPSYEQYF.

This clonotype has ten or more counts. The chain recombines TRBV6-1 with TRBJ2-3; D possibly corresponds to TRBD1 (6 bases). The CDR3 consists of 15 residues. The V gene's germline CDR1 is MNHNS and CDR2 SASEGT. The V gene lost 3 bases and the J gene lost 3 bases, with 13 bases spanning the gap. The CDR3 protein is CASSERGSETDTQYF. For the CDR3, the DNA is TGTGCCAGCAGTGAGAGGGGGTCAGAAACAGATACGCAGTATTTT.

The chain uses TRBV20-1 and TRBJ1-1; D perhaps matches TRBD1 (5 bases). The V gene's germline CDR1 is DFQATT and CDR2 SNEGSKA (reference sequence). The germline V and J ends were trimmed by 5 bases and 1 base, with 8 bases remaining between them. The CDR3 totals 12 residues. The CDR3 region is CSASTGNTEAFF. The CDR3 nucleotides read TGCAGTGCTTCCACAGGGAACACTGAAGCTTTCTTT.

V is TRBV19 and J is TRBJ2-1; weak D call: TRBD1 (6 bases). Germline assignment: CDR1 LNHDA and CDR2 SQIVND (reference sequence). Trimming took off 3 bases at V and 2 bases at J, with 14 bases between the two ends. The length of the CDR3 is 16 residues. The CDR3 region has the DNA TGTGCCAGTAGTATTTCAACAGGGCTCCCCTACAATGAGCAGTTCTTC. Translation gives CASSISTGLPYNEQFF.

V usage is TRBV24-1 and J usage is TRBJ2-7; 9 nucleotides align to TRBD2. The V and J ends lost 2 bases and 3 bases, in that order; junction bases with no gene match: 4. The CDR3 has 15 residues. Germline CDR1 reads KGHDR; CDR2 reads SFDVKD. The CDR3 is CATSDSLAGRYEQYF. CDR3 coding DNA: TGTGCCACCAGTGATTCCCTAGCGGGACGCTACGAGCAGTACTTC.

This clonotype was observed a few times. The genes are TRBV4-3 and TRBJ2-4; D gene unclear. Germline V gene lookup returns CDR1 LGHNA and CDR2 YSLEER. The CDR3 totals 16 residues. The V and J ends lost 0 bases and 5 bases respectively, with 14 bases between them. CDR3 DNA sequence: TGCGCCAGCAGCCAAGATGTAACGGCGTCAGAAAACATTCAGTACTTC. This codes for CASSQDVTASENIQYF.

This clonotype was seen a handful of times. This sequence joins TRBV29-1 and TRBJ1-1, with 11 bases fitting TRBD1. From germline, CDR1 is SQVTM and CDR2 ANQGSEA. J gave up 11 bases and V 2 bases, and 10 bases lay outside the gene matches. This CDR3 contains 14 residues. The CDR3 spells CSVEPGRDRGLAFF. The CDR3 DNA reads TGCAGCGTTGAACCTGGAAGGGACAGGGGGTTGGCTTTCTTT. Full variable domain (outside the CDR3, taken from reference TRBV29-1 and TRBJ1-1): SAVISQKPSRDICQRGTSLTIQCQVDSQVTMMFWYRQQPGQSLTLIATANQGSEATYESGFVIDKFPISRPNLTFSTLTVSNMSPEDSSIYLCSVEPGRDRGLAFFGQGTRLTVV.

This clonotype appeared many times. The chain links TRBV2 to TRBJ2-6, with D tentatively TRBD1 (5 bases). The germline CDR1 and CDR2 sequences are SNHLY and FYNNEI. The CDR3 runs to 14 residues. Trimming removed 3 bases from V and 2 bases from J, with 5 bases in between. DNA of the CDR3: TGTGCCAGCAGTGACAGGGCTGGGGCCAACGTCCTGACTTTC. This translates into CASSDRAGANVLTF.

This chain's CDR3 is CASSRRDNSYEQYF. The CDR3 region has the DNA TGTGCCAGCAGCAGGAGGGACAACTCCTACGAGCAGTACTTC. The chain couples TRBV7-8 to TRBJ2-7; tentatively, D is TRBD1 or TRBD2 (6 bases each). This CDR3 region has 14 residues. Germline CDR1 and CDR2: SGHVS and FQNEAQ. Trimming took off 5 bases at V and 0 bases at J, with 11 bases between the two ends.

The rearrangement links TRBV24-1 to TRBJ1-5, with 9 bases matching TRBD1. This CDR3 has 16 amino acids. CDR1 KGHDR and CDR2 SFDVKD come from the germline V gene. Trimming took 10 bases from V and 3 from J; bases not matched to a gene: 12. The CDR3 loop reads CATRQRDRASNQPQHF. Here the CDR3 DNA reads TGTGCCACGAGGCAGCGGGACAGGGCTTCCAATCAGCCCCAGCATTTT.

V usage is TRBV28 and J usage is TRBJ2-5, with D maybe TRBD2 (6 bases). CDR3 size: 13 residues. From germline, CDR1 is MDHEN and CDR2 SYDVKM. The V end lost 7 bases, the J end lost 6 bases, and 15 bases lay between the germline ends. The CDR3 spells CASTEGLRQTQYF. The CDR3 region has the DNA TGTGCCAGCACCGAGGGACTTAGGCAGACCCAGTACTTC.

This clonotype was found a few times. The rearrangement uses TRBV5-1 and TRBJ2-5; tentative D call: TRBD1 (5 bases). Trimming shortened V by 3 bases and J by 3 bases, and 15 bases separated the two germline ends. This CDR3 has 15 residues. CDR1 and CDR2 from the germline V gene are SGHRS and YFSETQ. In DNA, the CDR3 is TGCGCCAGCAGCTCCGCCAATAGGGGCGAAGAGACCCAGTACTTC. It specifies CASSSANRGEETQYF. Looking up the rest from reference TRBV5-1 and TRBJ2-5 gives the full variable domain: KAGVTQTPRYLIKTRGQQVTLSCSPISGHRSVSWYQQTPGQGLQFLFEYFSETQRNKGNFPGRFSGRQFSNSRSEMNVSTLELGDSALYLCASSSANRGEETQYFGPGTRLLVL.

This clonotype has only a few counts. The CDR3 sequence: CSVEGETQYF. The CDR3 DNA is TGCAGCGTTGAAGGAGAGACCCAGTACTTC. The rearrangement joins TRBV29-1 to TRBJ2-5, with no clear D. The CDR3 sequence is 10 residues long. Germline V gene sequence: CDR1 SQVTM, CDR2 ANQGSEA. V was trimmed by 1 base and J by 4 bases, leaving 1 base between them. Drawing the rest from reference TRBV29-1 and TRBJ2-5, the complete variable domain is SAVISQKPSRDICQRGTSLTIQCQVDSQVTMMFWYRQQPGQSLTLIATANQGSEATYESGFVIDKFPISRPNLTFSTLTVSNMSPEDSSIYLCSVEGETQYFGPGTRLLVL.